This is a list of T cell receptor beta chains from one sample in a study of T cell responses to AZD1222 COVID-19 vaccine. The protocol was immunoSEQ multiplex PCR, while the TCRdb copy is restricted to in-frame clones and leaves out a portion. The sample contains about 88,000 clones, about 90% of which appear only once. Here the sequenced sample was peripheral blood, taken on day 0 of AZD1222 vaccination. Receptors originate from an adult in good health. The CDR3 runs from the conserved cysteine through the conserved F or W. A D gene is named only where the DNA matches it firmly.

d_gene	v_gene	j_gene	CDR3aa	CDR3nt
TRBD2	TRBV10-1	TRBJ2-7	CASSESLAGTYEQYF	TGCGCCAGCAGTGAGTCACTAGCGGGGACCTACGAGCAGTACTTC
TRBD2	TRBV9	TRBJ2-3	CASSSSGRTDTQYF	TGTGCCAGCAGCTCTAGCGGGAGGACAGATACGCAGTATTTT
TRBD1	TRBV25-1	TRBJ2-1	CASSEQGLLDNEQFF	TGTGCCAGCAGCGAACAGGGGCTTCTCGACAATGAGCAGTTCTTC
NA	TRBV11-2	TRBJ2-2	CASSLRQGPTGELFF	TGTGCCAGCAGCTTAAGGCAGGGTCCCACCGGGGAGCTGTTTTTT
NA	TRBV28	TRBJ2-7	CASSLEPSDAYEQYF	TGTGCCAGCAGTTTGGAGCCTAGCGATGCCTACGAGCAGTACTTC
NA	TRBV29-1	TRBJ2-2	CSVPDTSGELFF	TGCAGCGTCCCGGACACGAGCGGGGAGCTGTTTTTT
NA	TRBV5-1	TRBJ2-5	CASSLKQTQYF	TGCGCCAGCAGCTTGAAACAGACCCAGTACTTC
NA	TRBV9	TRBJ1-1	CASSSGPSKNTEAFF	TGTGCCAGCAGCTCAGGGCCATCGAAAAACACTGAAGCTTTCTTT
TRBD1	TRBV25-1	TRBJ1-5	CASSTTGADQPQHF	TGTGCCAGCAGTACCACAGGGGCGGATCAGCCCCAGCATTTT
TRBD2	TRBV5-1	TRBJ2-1	CASSGGTSGVGNEQFF	TGCGCCAGTTCAGGGGGGACTAGCGGGGTCGGTAATGAGCAGTTCTTC
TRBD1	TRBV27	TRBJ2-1	CASRDRAGYRNEQFF	TGTGCCAGCAGAGACAGGGCCGGGTACAGGAATGAGCAGTTCTTC
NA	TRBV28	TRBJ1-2	CASTWLGGDYGYTF	TGTGCCAGCACCTGGTTAGGTGGAGACTATGGCTACACCTTC
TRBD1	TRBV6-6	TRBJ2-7	CASRSDRATYEQYF	TGTGCCAGCAGATCGGACAGGGCGACCTACGAGCAGTACTTC
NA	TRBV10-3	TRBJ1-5	CAISERGESNQPQHF	TGTGCCATCAGTGAAAGGGGAGAGAGCAATCAGCCCCAGCATTTT
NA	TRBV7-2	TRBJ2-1	CASSNNLRGSRVRSNEQFF	TGTGCCAGCAGCAACAACCTTCGGGGGTCCCGGGTCAGATCCAATGAGCAGTTCTTC
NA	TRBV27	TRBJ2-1	CASGGRLNEQFF	TGTGCCAGCGGAGGAAGACTCAATGAGCAGTTCTTC
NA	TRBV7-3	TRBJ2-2	CASSPKSTGELFF	TGTGCCAGCAGCCCGAAGAGCACCGGGGAGCTGTTTTTT
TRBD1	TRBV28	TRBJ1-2	CASSSAGGGHAAYGYTF	TGTGCCAGCAGTTCCGCAGGGGGAGGGCACGCGGCTTATGGCTACACCTTC
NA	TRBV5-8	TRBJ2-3	CASSPDSTDTQYF	TGTGCCAGCAGCCCTGACAGCACAGATACGCAGTATTTT
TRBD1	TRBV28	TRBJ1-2	CASSSGGASYGYTF	TGTGCCAGCAGTTCAGGGGGCGCATCCTATGGCTACACCTTC
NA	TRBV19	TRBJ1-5	CASSILGGAAQPQHF	TGTGCCAGTAGTATTCTGGGGGGGGCAGCGCAGCCCCAGCATTTT
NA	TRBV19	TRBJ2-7	CASSIGPASSSYEQYF	TGTGCCAGTAGTATAGGCCCCGCAAGCAGCTCCTACGAGCAGTACTTC